The T cell receptor (beta chain) under discussion was sequenced for a study of blood T cell repertoires in COVID-19. Study overall: Whether acute or convalescent, the COVID-19 samples came from the United States, Italy and Spain. PBMCs, B-cell-depleted T cells, or T cells provided the cDNA or gDNA that made up the material.

In the original processing: Reference gene primers were amplified, and this amplification served to estimate nucleated cell counts. Method: immunoSEQ multiplex PCR; TCRdb's copy keeps in-frame clones and lacks some. That table furnishes V, J and clone size, whereas the DNA furnished D and trimming. The sample consists of roughly 70,000 clones, around 89% of them appearing once. The CDR3 has 15 amino acids. Looked up from germline, CDR1 is MDHEN and CDR2 is SYDVKM. J was trimmed by 5 bases and V by 6 bases; bases with no gene match: 7. The receptor was derived from a human donor in a cohort sampled during active COVID-19. Sequencing was carried out using peripheral blood. V is TRBV28 and J is TRBJ1-1, with 12 bases lining up with TRBD1. CDR3 amino acids: CASRVPGQGATEAFF. DNA of the CDR3: TGTGCCAGCAGGGTGCCGGGACAGGGGGCAACTGAAGCTTTCTTT.